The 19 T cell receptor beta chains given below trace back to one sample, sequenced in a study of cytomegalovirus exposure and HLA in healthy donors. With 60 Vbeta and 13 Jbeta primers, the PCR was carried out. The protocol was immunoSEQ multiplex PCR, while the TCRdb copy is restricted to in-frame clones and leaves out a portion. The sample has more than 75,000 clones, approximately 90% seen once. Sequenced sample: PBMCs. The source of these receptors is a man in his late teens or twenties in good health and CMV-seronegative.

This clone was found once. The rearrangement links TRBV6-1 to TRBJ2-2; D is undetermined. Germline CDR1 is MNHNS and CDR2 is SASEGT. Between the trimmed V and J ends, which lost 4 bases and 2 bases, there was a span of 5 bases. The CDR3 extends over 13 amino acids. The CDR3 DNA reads TGTGCCAGCAGTGTAATTAACACCGGGGAGCTGTTTTTT. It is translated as CASSVINTGELFF.

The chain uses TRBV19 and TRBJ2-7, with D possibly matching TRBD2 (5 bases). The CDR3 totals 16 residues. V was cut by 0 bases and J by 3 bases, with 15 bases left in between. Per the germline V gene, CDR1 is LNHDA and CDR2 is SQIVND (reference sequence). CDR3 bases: TGTGCCAGTAGTATAGATCTAACTCCCGGGATCTACGAGCAGTACTTC. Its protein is CASSIDLTPGIYEQYF.

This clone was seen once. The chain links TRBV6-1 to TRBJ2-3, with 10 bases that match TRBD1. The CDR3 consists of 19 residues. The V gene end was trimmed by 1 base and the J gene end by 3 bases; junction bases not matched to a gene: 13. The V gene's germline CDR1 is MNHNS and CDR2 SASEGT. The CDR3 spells CASSEDHWTGQGGTDTQYF. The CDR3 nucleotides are TGTGCCAGCAGTGAAGACCATTGGACCGGACAGGGGGGGACAGATACGCAGTATTTT.

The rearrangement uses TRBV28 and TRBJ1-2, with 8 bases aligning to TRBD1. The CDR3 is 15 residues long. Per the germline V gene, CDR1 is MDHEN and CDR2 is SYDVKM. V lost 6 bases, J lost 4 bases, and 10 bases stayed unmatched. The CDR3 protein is CASSARDRKVYGYTF. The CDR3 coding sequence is TGTGCCAGCAGCGCCCGGGACAGGAAGGTCTATGGCTACACCTTC.

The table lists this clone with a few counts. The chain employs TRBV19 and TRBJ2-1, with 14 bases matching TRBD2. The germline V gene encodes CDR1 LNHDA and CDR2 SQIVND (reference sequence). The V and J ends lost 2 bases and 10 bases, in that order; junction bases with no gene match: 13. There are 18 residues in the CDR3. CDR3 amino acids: CASSIRLAGGLTPKEQFF. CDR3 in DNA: TGTGCCAGTAGTATAAGACTAGCGGGAGGGCTTACCCCCAAAGAGCAGTTCTTC.

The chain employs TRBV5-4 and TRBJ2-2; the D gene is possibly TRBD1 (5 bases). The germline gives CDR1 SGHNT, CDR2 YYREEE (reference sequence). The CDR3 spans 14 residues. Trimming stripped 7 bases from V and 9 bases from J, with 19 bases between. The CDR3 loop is CASGARVGDRELFF. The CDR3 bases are TGTGCCAGCGGTGCCAGGGTCGGAGACCGGGAGCTGTTTTTT.

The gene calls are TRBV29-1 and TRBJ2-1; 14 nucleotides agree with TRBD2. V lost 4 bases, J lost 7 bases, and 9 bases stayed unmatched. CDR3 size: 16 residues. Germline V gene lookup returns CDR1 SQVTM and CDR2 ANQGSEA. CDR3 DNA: TGCAGCGTTGGAGGGACTAGCGGGGGTATGGGTAATGAGCAGTTCTTC. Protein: CSVGGTSGGMGNEQFF.

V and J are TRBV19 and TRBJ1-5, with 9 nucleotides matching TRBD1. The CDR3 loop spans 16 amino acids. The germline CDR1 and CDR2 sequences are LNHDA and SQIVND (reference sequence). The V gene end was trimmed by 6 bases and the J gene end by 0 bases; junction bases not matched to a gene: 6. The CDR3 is CASRYGTGNSNQPQHF. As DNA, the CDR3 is TGTGCCAGTAGATACGGGACAGGGAATAGCAATCAGCCCCAGCATTTT.

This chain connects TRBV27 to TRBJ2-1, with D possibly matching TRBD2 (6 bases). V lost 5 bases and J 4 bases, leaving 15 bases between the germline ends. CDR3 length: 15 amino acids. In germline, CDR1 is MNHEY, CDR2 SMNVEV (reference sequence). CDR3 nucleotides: TGTGCCAGCAGTGGACGGGACTTCCCGTACAATGAGCAGTTCTTC. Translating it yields CASSGRDFPYNEQFF.

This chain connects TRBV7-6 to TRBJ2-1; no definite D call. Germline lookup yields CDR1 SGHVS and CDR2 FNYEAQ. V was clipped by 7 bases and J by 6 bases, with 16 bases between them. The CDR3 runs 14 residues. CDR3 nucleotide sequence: TGTGCCAGCACCCTTTCTGCCCTCGGCAATGAGCAGTTCTTC. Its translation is CASTLSALGNEQFF.

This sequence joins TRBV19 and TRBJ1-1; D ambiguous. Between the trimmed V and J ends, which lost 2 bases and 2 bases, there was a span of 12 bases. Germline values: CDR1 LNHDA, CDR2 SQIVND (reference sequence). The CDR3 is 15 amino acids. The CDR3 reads CASSIFGANNTEAFF. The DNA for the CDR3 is TGTGCCAGTAGTATATTTGGAGCCAACAACACTGAAGCTTTCTTT.

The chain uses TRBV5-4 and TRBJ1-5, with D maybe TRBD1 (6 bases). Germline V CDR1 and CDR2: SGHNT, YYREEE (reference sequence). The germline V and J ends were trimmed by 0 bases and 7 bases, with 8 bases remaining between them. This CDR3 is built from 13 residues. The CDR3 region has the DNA TGTGCCAGCAGCTTGGACAGGGACCAGCCCCAGCATTTT. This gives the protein CASSLDRDQPQHF.

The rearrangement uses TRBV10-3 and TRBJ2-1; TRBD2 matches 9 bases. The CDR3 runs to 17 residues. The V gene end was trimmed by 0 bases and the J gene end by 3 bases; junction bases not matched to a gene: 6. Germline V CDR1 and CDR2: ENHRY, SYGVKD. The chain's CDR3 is CAISESPTTSGYNEQFF. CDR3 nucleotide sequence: TGTGCCATCAGTGAGTCACCAACGACTAGCGGCTACAATGAGCAGTTCTTC.

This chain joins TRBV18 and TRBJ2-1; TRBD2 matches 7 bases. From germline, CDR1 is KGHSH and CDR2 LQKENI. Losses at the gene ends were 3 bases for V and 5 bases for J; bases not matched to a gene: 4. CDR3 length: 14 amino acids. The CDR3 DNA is TGTGCCAGCTCACCGCTTCTAGCGGACAATGAGCAGTTCTTC. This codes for CASSPLLADNEQFF.

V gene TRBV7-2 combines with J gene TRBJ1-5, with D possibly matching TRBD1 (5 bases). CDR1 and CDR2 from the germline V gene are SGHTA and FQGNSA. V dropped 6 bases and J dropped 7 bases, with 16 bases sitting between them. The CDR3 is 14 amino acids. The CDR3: CASSLSRGDQPQHF. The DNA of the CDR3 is TGTGCCAGCAGTTTATCCCGCGGGGACCAGCCCCAGCATTTT. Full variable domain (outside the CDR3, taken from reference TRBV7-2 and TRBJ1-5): GAGVSQSPSNKVTEKGKDVELRCDPISGHTALYWYRQSLGQGLEFLIYFQGNSAPDKSGLPSDRFSAERTGGSVSTLTIQRTQQEDSAVYLCASSLSRGDQPQHFGDGTRLSIL.

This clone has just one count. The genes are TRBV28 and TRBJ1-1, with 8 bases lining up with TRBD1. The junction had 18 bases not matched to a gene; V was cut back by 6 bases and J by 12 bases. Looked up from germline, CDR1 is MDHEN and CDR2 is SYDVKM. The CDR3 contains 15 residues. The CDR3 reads CASRKDRGHSPRSFF. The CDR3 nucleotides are TGTGCCAGCAGGAAAGACAGGGGCCATTCTCCTCGGTCTTTCTTT.

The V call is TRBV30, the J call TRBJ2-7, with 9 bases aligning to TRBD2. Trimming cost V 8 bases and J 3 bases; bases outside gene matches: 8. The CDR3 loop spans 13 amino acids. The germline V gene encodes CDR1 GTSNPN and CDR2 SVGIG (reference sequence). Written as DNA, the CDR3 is TGTGCCCGCGGGGGGGAAATGATCTACGAGCAGTACTTC. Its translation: CARGGEMIYEQYF.

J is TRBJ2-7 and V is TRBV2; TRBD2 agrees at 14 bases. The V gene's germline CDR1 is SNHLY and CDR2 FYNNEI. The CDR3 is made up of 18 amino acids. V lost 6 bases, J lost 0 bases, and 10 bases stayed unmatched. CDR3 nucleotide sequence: TGTGCCAGCAGCACCGGGACTAGCGGGGGTCCTAGCTCCTACGAGCAGTACTTC. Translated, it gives CASSTGTSGGPSSYEQYF.

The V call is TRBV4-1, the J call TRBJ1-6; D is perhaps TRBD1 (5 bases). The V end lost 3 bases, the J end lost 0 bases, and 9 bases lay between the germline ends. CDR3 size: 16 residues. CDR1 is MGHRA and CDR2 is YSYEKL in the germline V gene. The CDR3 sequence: CASSHTGRSYNSPLHF. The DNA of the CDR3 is TGCGCCAGCAGCCACACAGGACGCTCCTATAATTCACCCCTCCACTTT.